The 10 T cell receptor beta chains below come from one sample, sequenced in a study of blood T cell repertoires in COVID-19. Assay: immunoSEQ multiplex PCR; the TCRdb copy retains only in-frame clones and omits some. This table has some 100,000 clones, around four fifths appearing once. Sequencing was done on a sample of peripheral blood. The receptors were sampled from a woman aged 55-75 years with acute or convalescent COVID-19.

The gene calls are TRBV21-1 and TRBJ1-1; TRBD1 is the table's D call, not checked against the DNA. TRBV21-1 is a documented pseudogene. This CDR3 has 17 amino acids. CDR3 loop: CASSKLGIPFRATEAFF. As DNA, the CDR3 is TGTGCCAGCAGCAAACTGGGAATCCCGTTCAGGGCCACTGAAGCTTTCTTT.

CDR3 protein: CASTPHKNQPQHF. The CDR3 bases are TGTGCCAGCACCCCCCACAAGAATCAGCCCCAGCATTTT. The chain couples TRBV6-5 to TRBJ1-5; D unclear. Germline assignment: CDR1 MNHEY and CDR2 SVGAGI. The CDR3 totals 13 residues. Trimming removed 7 bases from V and 4 bases from J, with 11 bases in between.

This chain uses TRBV9 with TRBJ2-1; a weak D match, TRBD2 (5 bases). Germline-derived CDR1 and CDR2 are SGDLS and YYNGEE. The CDR3 is 14 residues long. Trimming took off 6 bases at V and 0 bases at J, with 10 bases between the two ends. The CDR3 here is CASNRDSSYNEQFF. The CDR3, as DNA: TGTGCCAGCAACCGGGATAGCTCCTACAATGAGCAGTTCTTC.

This rearrangement joins TRBV19 to TRBJ2-1; D ambiguous. V was clipped by 3 bases and J by 7 bases, with 16 bases between them. CDR3 length equals 15 residues. The germline V gene encodes CDR1 LNHDA and CDR2 SQIVND (reference sequence). CDR3: CASSMAVQAHNEQFF. In DNA, the CDR3 is TGTGCCAGTAGTATGGCCGTTCAAGCGCATAATGAGCAGTTCTTC.

The chain employs TRBV28 and TRBJ1-5; TRBD1 agrees at 8 bases. V shed 11 bases, J shed 3 bases, and the junction held 9 bases outside the gene matches. CDR3 length equals 14 residues. The germline CDR1 and CDR2 sequences are MDHEN and SYDVKM. In DNA, the CDR3 is TGTGCCGTCACAGGGGGGTCAAACAATCAGCCCCAGCATTTT. Amino acid sequence: CAVTGGSNNQPQHF.

This clone was counted a few times. The V gene is TRBV5-6, the J gene TRBJ2-7, with D possibly being TRBD1 (6 bases). CDR1 SGHDT and CDR2 YYEEEE come from the germline V gene. V lost 3 bases, J lost 1 base, and 14 bases lay in between. The CDR3 totals 15 residues. DNA of the CDR3: TGTGCCAGCAGCTGGGATGGGGGCCGTTCCTACGAGCAGTACTTC. Its translation: CASSWDGGRSYEQYF.

The chain recombines TRBV6-6 with TRBJ2-7; 7 bases align to TRBD1. V lost 9 bases and J lost 3; bases outside the gene matches: 11. Germline CDR1 MNHNY, CDR2 SVGAGI (reference sequence). The CDR3 runs 14 residues. The DNA for the CDR3 is TGTGCCAGTAATTGGGGGACAGATAACTACGAGCAGTACTTC. Its translation is CASNWGTDNYEQYF.

This chain connects TRBV29-1 to TRBJ1-1, with TRBD1 identical over 10 bases. V shed 8 bases, J shed 4 bases, and the junction held 13 bases outside the gene matches. The CDR3 extends over 15 amino acids. CDR1 and CDR2 (germline): SQVTM, ANQGSEA. The CDR3: CSTRQGARLGTEAFF. The CDR3, as DNA: TGCAGCACACGACAGGGGGCCCGTTTGGGCACTGAAGCTTTCTTT. The entire variable domain, with the rest obtained from reference TRBV29-1 and TRBJ1-1, is as follows: SAVISQKPSRDICQRGTSLTIQCQVDSQVTMMFWYRQQPGQSLTLIATANQGSEATYESGFVIDKFPISRPNLTFSTLTVSNMSPEDSSIYLCSTRQGARLGTEAFFGQGTRLTVV.

The genes are TRBV5-1 and TRBJ1-4; D might be TRBD1 (6 bases). CDR1 and CDR2 from the germline V gene are SGHRS and YFSETQ. There are 15 residues in the CDR3. The V and J ends lost 0 bases and 6 bases respectively, with 12 bases between them. The CDR3 region is CASSLDRAYHEKLFF. DNA for the CDR3: TGCGCCAGCAGCTTGGACAGGGCGTATCATGAAAAACTGTTTTTT.

The chain is built from TRBV3-1 (or the pseudogene TRBV3-2) and TRBJ1-5; TRBD1 matches at 7 bases. The CDR3 consists of 14 residues. J lost 7 bases, V lost 4 bases, and 7 bases had no gene match. The germline V gene encodes CDR1 LGHDT and CDR2 YNNKEL (reference sequence). The CDR3 DNA is TGTGCCAGCAGCCCTAAACAGGGGACCCAGCCCCAGCATTTT. Translating it yields CASSPKQGTQPQHF.